One and the same sample provided the 21 T cell receptor beta chains below, sequenced in a study of blood T cell repertoires in COVID-19. Clones were read by immunoSEQ multiplex PCR, and TCRdb kept only the in-frame ones, dropping some. The sample gives 150,000 to 200,000 clones, 80% to 90% of which show up once; around 1.9% is in the top ten. Sequences were obtained from peripheral blood. The receptors originated from a man aged 18 to 29 who had recovered from COVID-19.

This clone has just one count. The gene calls are TRBV27 and TRBJ1-5, with D perhaps TRBD1 (5 bases). Trimming removed 5 bases at V and 6 bases at J, with 14 bases between. The CDR3 runs to 14 residues. Germline lookup yields CDR1 MNHEY and CDR2 SMNVEV (reference sequence). The CDR3 reads CASSAFQGGQPQHF. In nucleotides, the CDR3 is TGTGCCAGCAGTGCTTTTCAGGGAGGTCAGCCCCAGCATTTT.

The chain carries TRBV6-5 and TRBJ2-5, with 8 nucleotides matching TRBD1. The CDR3 is 15 residues long. With V trimmed by 2 bases and J by 4 bases, 6 bases remained unmatched. Per germline, CDR1 MNHEY and CDR2 SVGAGI. CDR3 sequence: CASSYLTGAIETQYF. The CDR3 region has the DNA TGTGCCAGCAGTTACCTGACAGGGGCGATAGAGACCCAGTACTTC.

This clone appeared a few times. The chain carries TRBV6-2 or TRBV6-3 and TRBJ2-7; TRBD1 matches 10 bases. Germline V lookup: CDR1 MNHEY, CDR2 SVGEGT. Trimming at V came to 2 bases and at J to 5 bases, leaving 12 bases not matched to a gene. This CDR3 region has 17 residues. DNA for the CDR3: TGTGCCAGCAGTTACGAGGTAAGGAGACAGGGGGCTAACGAGCAGTACTTC. Translation gives CASSYEVRRQGANEQYF.

This chain connects TRBV4-3 to TRBJ2-5; TRBD1 is a possible D gene (5 bases). Between the trimmed V and J ends, which lost 0 bases and 5 bases, there was a span of 13 bases. The germline V gene encodes CDR1 LGHNA and CDR2 YSLEER. This CDR3 has 15 residues. The CDR3: CASSQDLGAGETQYF. The CDR3 DNA sequence: TGCGCCAGCAGCCAAGACTTAGGAGCAGGGGAGACCCAGTACTTC.

The chain is built from TRBV12-3 or TRBV12-4 and TRBJ2-5; no reliable D call. This CDR3 has 12 amino acids. V gave up 5 bases and J gave up 5 bases, with 9 bases separating them. The CDR3 DNA sequence: TGTGCCAGCAGTCCCCCCGGGGAGACCCAGTACTTC. Its protein product is CASSPPGETQYF.

This clone was detected only a few times. The gene calls are TRBV5-1 and TRBJ1-6; D possibly corresponds to TRBD1 (5 bases). This CDR3 comprises 13 residues. The V gene's germline CDR1 is SGHRS and CDR2 YFSETQ. The germline V and J ends were trimmed by 6 bases and 7 bases, with 11 bases remaining between them. The CDR3, as DNA: TGCGCCAGCACCCAGACAGAGAATTCACCCCTCCACTTT. This encodes CASTQTENSPLHF.

The gene calls are TRBV4-3 and TRBJ2-3, with 9 bases identical to TRBD1. V dropped 0 bases and J dropped 10; count of bases not matched to a gene: 23. The length of the CDR3 is 20 residues. CDR1 is LGHNA, CDR2 YSLEER, per germline. The CDR3 DNA follows: TGCGCCAGCAGCCAAGACCTCACAGGGGGCGCTATCGCATCATTGGGAGCGCAGTATTTT. This sequence encodes CASSQDLTGGAIASLGAQYF.

The rearrangement uses TRBV6-6 and TRBJ1-5; 12 bases fit TRBD1. Germline V gene sequence: CDR1 MNHNY, CDR2 SVGAGI (reference sequence). CDR3 length: 16 residues. The V and J ends lost 7 bases and 2 bases, in that order; junction bases with no gene match: 6. The CDR3 protein is CASTRDRGLGNQPQHF. CDR3 nucleotide sequence: TGTGCCAGCACCCGGGACAGGGGGCTGGGCAATCAGCCCCAGCATTTT.

The chain has TRBV19 and TRBJ1-2, with TRBD1 identical over 7 bases. Germline V CDR1 and CDR2: LNHDA, SQIVND (reference sequence). Unmatched junction bases numbered 8, after V lost 3 bases and J lost 4 bases. The CDR3 consists of 15 residues. The CDR3 DNA reads as TGTGCCAGTAGTATTTTTGCTCGACAGGGCTATGGCTACACCTTC. It codes for CASSIFARQGYGYTF.

The CDR3 region has the DNA TGTGCCAGAGAGCGGGACGCGAACACCGGGGAGCTGTTTTTT. It yields the protein CARERDANTGELFF. The rearrangement uses TRBV7-9 and TRBJ2-2; 7 bases are shared with TRBD2. This CDR3 has 14 residues. Germline V gene lookup returns CDR1 SEHNR and CDR2 FQNEAQ (reference sequence). With V trimmed by 9 bases and J by 0 bases, 4 bases remained unmatched. Together with reference TRBV7-9 and TRBJ2-2, the CDR3 gives the full variable domain: DTGVSQNPRHKITKRGQNVTFRCDPISEHNRLYWYRQTLGQGPEFLTYFQNEAQLEKSRLLSDRFSAERPKGSFSTLEIQRTEQGDSAMYLCARERDANTGELFFGEGSRLTVL.

The CDR3 reads CASAATPGQGGGGYTF. CDR3 nucleotide sequence: TGTGCTAGTGCCGCCACACCGGGACAGGGAGGCGGAGGCTACACCTTC. V is TRBV12-5 and J is TRBJ1-2; 9 bases agree with TRBD1. J was trimmed by 8 bases and V by 7 bases; bases with no gene match: 17. The CDR3 runs 16 residues. The germline gives CDR1 LGHNT, CDR2 FRNRAP. Filled out from reference TRBV12-5 and TRBJ1-2, the complete variable domain reads DARVTQTPRHKVTEMGQEVTMRCQPILGHNTVFWYRQTMMQGLELLAYFRNRAPLDDSGMPKDRFSAEMPDATLATLKIQPSEPRDSAVYFCASAATPGQGGGGYTFGSGTRLTVV.

This sequence joins TRBV7-2 and TRBJ2-3; 7 bases agree with TRBD1. The CDR3 has 17 amino acids. Germline CDR1 SGHTA, CDR2 FQGNSA. Losses at the gene ends were 5 bases for V and 0 bases for J; bases not matched to a gene: 11. CDR3 sequence (DNA): TGTGCCAGCAGCCCAAGCCTGAGACAGGGAAGCACAGATACGCAGTATTTT. Its protein is CASSPSLRQGSTDTQYF. The whole variable domain, filled in from reference TRBV7-2 and TRBJ2-3, reads GAGVSQSPSNKVTEKGKDVELRCDPISGHTALYWYRQSLGQGLEFLIYFQGNSAPDKSGLPSDRFSAERTGGSVSTLTIQRTQQEDSAVYLCASSPSLRQGSTDTQYFGPGTRLTVL.

The chain carries TRBV3-1 (or the pseudogene TRBV3-2) and TRBJ2-3, with 10 bases matching TRBD2. CDR3 size: 16 residues. With 4 bases clipped from V and 4 bases from J, the junction kept 8 bases outside the gene matches. The germline V gene encodes CDR1 LGHDT and CDR2 YNNKEL (reference sequence). The CDR3 is CASSPSLAGAADTQYF. The CDR3 DNA sequence: TGTGCCAGCAGCCCGTCTCTAGCGGGAGCCGCAGATACGCAGTATTTT.

As DNA, the CDR3 is TGTGCCAGCAGCTGGAAGACAGGGTTGGAGACCCAGTACTTC. Protein sequence: CASSWKTGLETQYF. The V gene is TRBV5-4, the J gene TRBJ2-5, with 7 bases matching TRBD1. V dropped 3 bases and J dropped 5; count of bases not matched to a gene: 7. Germline V gene lookup returns CDR1 SGHNT and CDR2 YYREEE (reference sequence). The CDR3 extends over 14 amino acids.

The J gene is TRBJ2-1, the V gene TRBV15, with TRBD1 matching over 10 bases. This CDR3 spans 16 amino acids. After removal of 5 bases from V and 1 base from J, the junction contained 5 bases not matched to a gene. CDR1 is LNHNV, CDR2 YYDKDF, per germline (reference sequence). The CDR3 DNA reads TGTGCCACCAGCCCCCGGACAGGGGGTTCCTACAATGAGCAGTTCTTC. It translates to CATSPRTGGSYNEQFF. Full variable domain (remainder filled in from reference TRBV15 and TRBJ2-1): DAMVIQNPRYQVTQFGKPVTLSCSQTLNHNVMYWYQQKSSQAPKLLFHYYDKDFNNEADTPDNFQSRRPNTSFCFLDIRSPGLGDTAMYLCATSPRTGGSYNEQFFGPGTRLTVL.

The gene calls are TRBV9 and TRBJ1-1, with 9 bases identical to TRBD1. This CDR3 region has 15 residues. The germline CDR1 and CDR2 sequences are SGDLS and YYNGEE. With 1 base clipped from V and 5 bases from J, the junction kept 6 bases outside the gene matches. CDR3 loop: CASSVTDRGMTEAFF. CDR3 nucleotide sequence: TGTGCCAGCAGCGTAACCGACAGGGGGATGACTGAAGCTTTCTTT.

This chain uses TRBV6-1 with TRBJ1-2; D is uncertain. Trimming cost V 1 base and J 5 bases, with 8 bases left between them. The CDR3 covers 13 residues. CDR1 and CDR2 (germline): MNHNS, SASEGT. CDR3 coding DNA: TGTGCCAGCAGTGAAGATTTCCTTTATGGCTACACCTTC. Its translation: CASSEDFLYGYTF.

This chain uses TRBV7-8 with TRBJ2-3; a possible D gene is TRBD2 (6 bases). With 6 bases removed from V and 3 bases from J, the gap between germline ends came to 16 bases. The CDR3 length is 15 residues. The V gene's germline CDR1 is SGHVS and CDR2 FQNEAQ. The DNA for the CDR3 is TGTGCCAGCAGTATCATAGGAGGGAGGACAGATACGCAGTATTTT. Residues: CASSIIGGRTDTQYF.

This chain links TRBV20-1 with TRBJ2-1, with 10 bases matching TRBD2. Unmatched junction bases numbered 16, after V lost 3 bases and J lost 2 bases. CDR1 DFQATT and CDR2 SNEGSKA come from the germline V gene (reference sequence). The CDR3 length is 19 residues. The CDR3 region is CSASSPGLAFKGAYNEQFF. In nucleotides, the CDR3 is TGCAGTGCTAGTAGTCCGGGACTAGCGTTTAAAGGGGCCTACAATGAGCAGTTCTTC.

The rearrangement uses TRBV6-5 and TRBJ1-2; 9 bases are a match to TRBD1. Germline V gene data show CDR1 as MNHEY and CDR2 as SVGAGI. The CDR3 is 14 residues long. Unmatched junction bases numbered 4, after V lost 8 bases and J lost 0 bases. This chain's CDR3 is CASVGTGTNYGYTF. The DNA for the CDR3 is TGTGCCAGCGTGGGGACAGGGACTAACTATGGCTACACCTTC.

This clone is a singleton in its sample. Other nucleotide sequences from this sample produce the same CDR3. This chain uses TRBV5-5 with TRBJ2-7, with 9 bases fitting TRBD1. Germline lookup yields CDR1 SGHKS and CDR2 YYEKEE (reference sequence). The CDR3 covers 12 residues. V lost 3 bases to trimming and J lost 7 bases; unmatched junction nucleotides: 2. CDR3 loop: CASSWTGDEQYF. CDR3 DNA: TGTGCCAGCAGCTGGACAGGGGATGAGCAGTACTTC.